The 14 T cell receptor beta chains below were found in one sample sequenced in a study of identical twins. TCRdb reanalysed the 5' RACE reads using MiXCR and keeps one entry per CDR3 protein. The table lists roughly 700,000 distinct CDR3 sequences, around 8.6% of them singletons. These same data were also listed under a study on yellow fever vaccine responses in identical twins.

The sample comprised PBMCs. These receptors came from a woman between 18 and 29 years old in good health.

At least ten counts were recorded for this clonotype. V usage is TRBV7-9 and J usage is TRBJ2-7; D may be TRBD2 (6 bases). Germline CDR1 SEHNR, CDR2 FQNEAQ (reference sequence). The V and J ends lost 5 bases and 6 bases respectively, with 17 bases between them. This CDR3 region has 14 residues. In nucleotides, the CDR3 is TGTGCCAGCAGCCTATCCGGGACTGCGGCCGAGCAGTACTTC. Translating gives CASSLSGTAAEQYF.

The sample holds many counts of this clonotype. CDR3 amino acids: CASGQGAYPGQYF. The CDR3 DNA reads TGTGCCAGCGGACAGGGGGCGTATCCAGGGCAGTATTTT. V usage is TRBV27 and J usage is TRBJ2-3, with 11 bases fitting TRBD1. V dropped 8 bases and J dropped 11; count of bases not matched to a gene: 9. Looked up from germline, CDR1 is MNHEY and CDR2 is SMNVEV (reference sequence). This CDR3 is built from 13 residues.

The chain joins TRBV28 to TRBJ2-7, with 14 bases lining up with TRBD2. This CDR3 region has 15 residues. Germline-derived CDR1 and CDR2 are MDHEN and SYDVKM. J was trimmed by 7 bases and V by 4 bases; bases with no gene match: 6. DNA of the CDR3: TGTGCCAGCAGTTGGGGACTAGCGGGAGTCCAGGAGCAGTACTTC. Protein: CASSWGLAGVQEQYF.

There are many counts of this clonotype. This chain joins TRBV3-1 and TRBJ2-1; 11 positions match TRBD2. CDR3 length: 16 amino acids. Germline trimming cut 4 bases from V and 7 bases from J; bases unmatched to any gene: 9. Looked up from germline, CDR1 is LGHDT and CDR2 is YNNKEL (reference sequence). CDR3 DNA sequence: TGTGCCAGCAGCCTTCGCGGTAGCGGGGGGGAGAATGAGCAGTTCTTC. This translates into CASSLRGSGGENEQFF.

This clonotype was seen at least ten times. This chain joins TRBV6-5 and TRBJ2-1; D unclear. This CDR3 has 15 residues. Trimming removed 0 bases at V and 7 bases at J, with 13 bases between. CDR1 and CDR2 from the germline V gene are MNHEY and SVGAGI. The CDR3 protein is CASSYSNIGMNEQFF. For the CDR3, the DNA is TGTGCCAGCAGTTACTCGAATATCGGTATGAATGAGCAGTTCTTC.

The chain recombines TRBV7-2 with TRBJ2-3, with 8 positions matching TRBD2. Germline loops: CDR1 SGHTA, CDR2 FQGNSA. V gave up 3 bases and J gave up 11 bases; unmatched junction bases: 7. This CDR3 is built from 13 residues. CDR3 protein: CASSFAGGGLQYF. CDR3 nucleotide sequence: TGTGCCAGCAGCTTTGCGGGAGGAGGTTTGCAGTATTTT. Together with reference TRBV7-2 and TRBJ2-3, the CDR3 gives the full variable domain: GAGVSQSPSNKVTEKGKDVELRCDPISGHTALYWYRQSLGQGLEFLIYFQGNSAPDKSGLPSDRFSAERTGGSVSTLTIQRTQQEDSAVYLCASSFAGGGLQYFGPGTRLTVL.

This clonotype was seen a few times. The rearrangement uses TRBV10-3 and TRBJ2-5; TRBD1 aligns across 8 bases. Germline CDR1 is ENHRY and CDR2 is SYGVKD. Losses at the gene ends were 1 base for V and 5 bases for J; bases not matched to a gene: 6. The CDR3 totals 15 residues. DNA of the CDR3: TGTGCCATCAGTGAGTTCGGGACAGGTCTGGAGACCCAGTACTTC. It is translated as CAISEFGTGLETQYF.

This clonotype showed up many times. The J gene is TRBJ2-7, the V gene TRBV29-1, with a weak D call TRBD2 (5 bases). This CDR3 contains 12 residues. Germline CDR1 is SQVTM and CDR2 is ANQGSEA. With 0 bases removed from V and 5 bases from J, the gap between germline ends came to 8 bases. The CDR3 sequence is CSVEDGVDEQYF. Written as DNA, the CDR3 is TGCAGCGTTGAAGACGGGGTAGACGAGCAGTACTTC.

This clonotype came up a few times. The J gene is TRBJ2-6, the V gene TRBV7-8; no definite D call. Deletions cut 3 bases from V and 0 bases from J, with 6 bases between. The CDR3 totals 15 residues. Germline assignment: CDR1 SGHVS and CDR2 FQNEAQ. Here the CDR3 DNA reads TGTGCCAGCAGCTTCCAGGACTCTGGGGCCAACGTCCTGACTTTC. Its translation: CASSFQDSGANVLTF.

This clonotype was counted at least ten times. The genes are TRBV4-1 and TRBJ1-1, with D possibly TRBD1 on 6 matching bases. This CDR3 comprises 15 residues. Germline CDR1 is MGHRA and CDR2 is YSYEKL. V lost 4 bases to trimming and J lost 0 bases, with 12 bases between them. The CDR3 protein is CASSPPDRLNTEAFF. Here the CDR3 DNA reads TGCGCCAGCAGCCCACCCGACAGGTTGAACACTGAAGCTTTCTTT.

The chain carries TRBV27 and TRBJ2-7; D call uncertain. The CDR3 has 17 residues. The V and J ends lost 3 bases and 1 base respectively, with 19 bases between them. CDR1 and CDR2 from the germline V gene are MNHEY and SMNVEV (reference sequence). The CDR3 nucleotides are TGTGCCAGCAGTTTCCCTTCGCCGGCGGTCCCGTCCTACGAGCAGTACTTC. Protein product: CASSFPSPAVPSYEQYF.

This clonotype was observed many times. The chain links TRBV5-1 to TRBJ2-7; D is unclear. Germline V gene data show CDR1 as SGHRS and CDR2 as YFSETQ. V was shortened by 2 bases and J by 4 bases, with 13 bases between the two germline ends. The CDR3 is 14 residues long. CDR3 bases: TGCGCCAGCAGCTTTATGGACGGGCCATACGAGCAGTACTTC. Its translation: CASSFMDGPYEQYF.

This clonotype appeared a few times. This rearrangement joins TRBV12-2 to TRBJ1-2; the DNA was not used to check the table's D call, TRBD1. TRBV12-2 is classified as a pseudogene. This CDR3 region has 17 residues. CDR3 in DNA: TGTGCAAGTCGCTTAGTCTTTTGGTTTCGGGGACCCTATGGCTACACCTTC. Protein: CASRLVFWFRGPYGYTF.

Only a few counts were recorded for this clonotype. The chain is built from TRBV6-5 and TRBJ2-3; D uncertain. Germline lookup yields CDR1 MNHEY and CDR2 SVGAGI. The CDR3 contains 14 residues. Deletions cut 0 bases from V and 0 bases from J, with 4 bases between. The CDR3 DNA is TGTGCCAGCAGTTACTCGCCTAGCACAGATACGCAGTATTTT. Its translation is CASSYSPSTDTQYF.